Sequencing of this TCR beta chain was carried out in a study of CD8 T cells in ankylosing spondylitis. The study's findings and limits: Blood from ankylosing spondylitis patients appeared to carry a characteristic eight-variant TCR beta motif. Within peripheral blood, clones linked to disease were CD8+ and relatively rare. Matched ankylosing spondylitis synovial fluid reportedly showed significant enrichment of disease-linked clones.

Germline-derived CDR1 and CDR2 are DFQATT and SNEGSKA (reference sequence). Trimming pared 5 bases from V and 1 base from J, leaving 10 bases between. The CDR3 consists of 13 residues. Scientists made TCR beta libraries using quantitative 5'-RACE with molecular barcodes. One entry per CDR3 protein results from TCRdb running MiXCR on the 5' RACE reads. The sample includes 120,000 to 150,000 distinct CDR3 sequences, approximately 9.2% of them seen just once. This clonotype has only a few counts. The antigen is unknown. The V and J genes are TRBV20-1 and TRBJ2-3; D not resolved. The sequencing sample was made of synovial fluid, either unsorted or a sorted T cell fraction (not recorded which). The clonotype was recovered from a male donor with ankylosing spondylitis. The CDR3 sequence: CSAHWRGTDTQYF. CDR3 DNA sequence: TGCAGTGCTCACTGGCGAGGCACAGATACGCAGTATTTT.